Here is one TCR beta chain with its context. The table lists this clone with a few counts. It has no known antigen specificity. Base qualities are not at hand, and no much larger clone is one base apart. Cut back by 3 bases and 2 bases, the V and J ends lie 9 bases apart. From the cysteine up to the phenylalanine, the CDR3 has a length of 14 residues. Here the CDR3 DNA is all that survives: 42 bases in frame from base 1. As encoded in the germline V gene, CDR1 is ENHRY while CDR2 is SYGVKD. The sample is drawn from a study of cytomegalovirus exposure and HLA in healthy donors (TCRdb year 2017). For the wider study: In an earlier analysis of 450 to 750 of the donors, 276 Gb of sequence data and 90 million to 120 million unique TCR beta sequences from 180 million or so T cells were reported. The number of typed donors differed by locus: roughly 629-640 for A, B, C, DRB1 and DQB1; roughly 510 for DQA1; around 610 for DPA1; and some 470 for DPB1. Roughly 300 gigabases of sequencing data and around 85 million unique TCR sequences made up an early release that covered approximately 650 HLA-typed donors. Genome-wide SNP genotypes for about three fifths of the roughly 670 donors were used in a later genetic analysis, which treated that subset as a discovery cohort. Donor age, sex, ethnicity and CMV serostatus were collected together with the repertoire data. All discovery cohort repertoires had been generated on a single sequencing platform. To decide whether each TCR beta V gene segment behaved as functional or pseudogenic, an earlier analysis of approximately 600 of the donors relied on high-throughput TCR beta sequencing. HLA typing included class I and class II loci at four-digit resolution. Among the approximately 430 genotyped donors, more than 70% belonged to the genetic ancestry cluster associated with self-reported Caucasian donors. Across 398 genotyped donors of the cohort, an average of about 220,000 unique TCR beta nucleotide sequences per donor were sequenced, and approximately 17% of those sequences were non-productive. To study patterns of TCR occurrence, a later analysis re-analyzed previously published TCR beta repertoires from 550 to 800 donors and added high-resolution HLA genotyping. The study profiled the T cell repertoires of hundreds of subjects by immunosequencing and related them to cytomegalovirus serostatus. The study aimed to test whether cataloging public T cell receptors could reveal signatures of past pathogen exposure. Five DR-DQ haplotypes were handled as single units for association and clustering because linkage in the cohort was strong. The study combined high-throughput TCR immunosequencing, statistical association of individual TCRs with disease status, and machine learning to predict cytomegalovirus infection status. Along with the approximately 650-subject first cohort, a separate validation cohort of more than 90 different subjects was used. Rather than drawing on any new phenotypic data, the later analysis identified candidate immune exposures from TCR beta sequences and the way those sequences occurred across donors.

The cohort consisted of 670 or so healthy bone marrow donors. All cohort members were sampled while nominally healthy, although unrecorded immune exposures were likely present. The donor tested CMV seronegative, placing the donor among the 350 to 400 seronegative members of the cohort. Each donor provided a peripheral blood sample, and peripheral blood mononuclear cells were used for TCR beta sequencing. The Qiagen DNeasy Blood Extraction Kit was used to extract genomic DNA from the blood cell samples. What the authors observed across the whole study: A few of the identified cytomegalovirus-associated TCR beta chains were confirmed in vitro to be specific for cytomegalovirus antigens. At a false discovery rate of 0.05, a later analysis linked about 16,000 TCR beta sequences to specific HLA alleles. Strong co-occurrence of HLA alleles, especially DR and DQ, made assigning TCR associations to individual alleles difficult. The presence/absence analyses assumed that sequencing depth was roughly uniform across donors, and that assumption may not be true. Broadly in line with IMGT annotations, most TCR beta V segments showed up in productive rearrangements about 87% or about 30% of the time in an earlier analysis of several hundred of the donors. A further reported finding was that TCR beta sequences accurately predicted the HLA-A and HLA-B alleles for most subjects in the first cohort. In a later analysis, most CMV-associated TCR beta chains were found to appear HLA-restricted, with HLA associations seemingly driven largely by CMV exposure. Compared with the roughly 600-donor mean, donors in an Asian-associated ancestry cluster had fewer N-insertions in productive TCRs, according to a later genetic analysis. According to a later analysis, parvovirus B19, influenza, CMV and Epstein-Barr virus appeared linked to several top co-occurrence clusters. Because HLA typing was unavailable for some donors at each locus, only the typed subset was used in association tests. While some public TCRs were present in many individuals, most TCR sequences turned up only very rarely across donors. The study listed over 150 TCR beta chains as associated with cytomegalovirus. In both the original and validation cohorts, the classifier was reported to diagnose cytomegalovirus status with high specificity and sensitivity. The authors suggested that the approach could potentially be extended to other disease states and immunological phenotypes. A cluster of highly shared sequence variants was judged likely to represent a technical artifact of the sequencing pipeline. Compared with equally common non-associated chains, HLA-associated TCR beta chains in a later analysis were more clonally expanded and had lower generation probabilities. Correlated functional status among segregating V segments might be attributable to linkage disequilibrium, but an unknown experimental factor could not be ruled out. CMV serostatus was the only immune exposure information available for the cohort. This cohort had only TCR beta chains sequenced, and the lack of alpha or paired-chain data limited which features could be detected. According to a later analysis, TCR association rates differed among HLA loci, with DRB1 alleles showing the most associated TCRs and HLA-C alleles showing the fewest. Because counts were too low, approximately 15 rarely observed V segments, including chromosome 9 orphons, were excluded from the earlier analysis of roughly 580 of the donors. The 87-base-pair reads could not distinguish some IMGT-functional V segments, including TRBV6-2 and TRBV6-3, so those segments were excluded. An association between a missense DCLRE1C variant and V-gene and J-gene trimming of TCR beta chains was found in a later genetic analysis and replicated in an independent cohort.

Library method: the immunoSEQ multiplex PCR assay. The multiplex PCR relied on a mix of 60 forward primers for TCR Vbeta segments and 13 reverse primers for TCR Jbeta segments. A multiplex PCR assay on genomic DNA amplified the CDR3 region of rearranged TCR beta genes. The amplified TCR beta libraries were sequenced on the Illumina HiSeq System as 87-base-pair reads. In the source study's methods: A later analysis counted tens of millions of unique TCR beta chains across the 550 to 700 repertoires, and around 9.9 million of these chains were shared by at least two donors. Raw reads were error-corrected and collapsed into unique sequences by a nearest-neighbor algorithm in which closely related sequences were merged to remove PCR and sequencing errors. Alignment of CDR3 sequences to IMGT reference sequences was used to assign V, D and J gene segments. For a sequence to be retained, a match of at least six nucleotides to both a V gene segment and a J gene segment was required. Rearrangements were classified as productive when the CDR3 lacked stop codons and remained in frame with V and J, and all other rearrangements were classified as non-productive. Following IMGT convention, CDR3 was defined as the stretch from the second conserved V-encoded cysteine up to the conserved J-encoded phenylalanine. The earlier analysis of about 570 of the donors excluded any sequence lacking an unambiguous match to a single V gene segment. An earlier analysis of 587 of the donors called V segments functional above 56.7% productive rearrangements and segregating when the between-donor standard deviation exceeded 5%. A statistical classification framework was built to diagnose cytomegalovirus status from the catalog of TCR beta chain sequences. A later analysis assigned V and J genes by comparing TCR nucleotide sequences with IMGT/GENE-DB human TR gene sequences. The TCRdist pipeline was used in a later analysis to assign CDR3 sequences and most-parsimonious VDJ recombination scenarios. In a later analysis, each TCR beta chain was defined by its CDR3 amino acid sequence together with its V-gene family, and reads lacking a unique V-gene family were excluded. As a way to deal with suspected cross-contamination and a sequencing artifact, a later analysis dropped 450 to 700 nucleotide sequences that were highly shared and had low generation probability. In a later analysis, a clonal expansion index for each public chain was calculated from normalized within-repertoire ranks of inferred template counts. A later analysis computed generation probabilities with a VDJ recombination model fitted to out-of-frame rearrangements, and checked the results against IGoR. In a later analysis, TCR-TCR, TCR-HLA and TCR-CMV co-occurrence was scored with hypergeometric tests, and a repertoire-size bias correction was applied to TCR pairs. A later analysis estimated false discovery rates by permuting HLA or CMV assignments 20 times. In a later analysis, co-occurring TCRs were grouped using DBSCAN, and TCRdist sequence similarity was added for clustering within HLA-allele-positive subsets. Repertoires with fewer than 30,000 or more than 120,000 public chains were left out of co-occurrence clustering, as were about five repertoires with anomalous nucleotide sharing. TCRdb stores this immuneACCESS table with in-frame sequences only. Part of the clones is absent; in the studies checked, under half of the shortfall reflects unresolved V genes, and no reason is known for the rest. Clone size and the V and J calls come from that table; the DNA yielded D and trimming. The sample table records 160,000 or so clones; around four fifths of these occur just once. In total, the top ten clones hold 1.3% of the sample.

The sequenced sample consisted of PBMCs. The receptor was derived from a man under 40 in good health and CMV-seronegative. The sequence is built from TRBV10-3 and TRBJ2-3, and perhaps TRBD1 as D gene, on 5 matching bases. In nucleotides, the sequence is TGTGCCATCAGTGAAGGGGCAAACACAGATACGCAGTATTTT. It translates as CAISEGANTDTQYF.